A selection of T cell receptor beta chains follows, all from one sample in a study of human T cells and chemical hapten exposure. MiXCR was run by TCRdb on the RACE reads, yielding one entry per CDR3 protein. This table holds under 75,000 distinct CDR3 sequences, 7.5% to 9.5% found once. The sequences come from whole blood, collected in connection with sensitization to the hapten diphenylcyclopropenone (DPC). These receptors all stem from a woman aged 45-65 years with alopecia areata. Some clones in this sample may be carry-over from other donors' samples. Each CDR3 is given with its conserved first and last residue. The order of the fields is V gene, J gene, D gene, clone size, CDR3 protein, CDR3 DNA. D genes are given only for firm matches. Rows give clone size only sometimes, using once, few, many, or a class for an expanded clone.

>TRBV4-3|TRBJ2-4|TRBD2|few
CASSQDGLAGVRGKPNIQYF
TGCGCCAGCAGCCAAGATGGACTAGCGGGAGTTCGGGGGAAACCAAACATTCAGTACTTC
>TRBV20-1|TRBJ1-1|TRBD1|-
CSAGGQGAPEAFF
TGCAGTGCTGGAGGACAGGGGGCCCCTGAAGCTTTCTTT
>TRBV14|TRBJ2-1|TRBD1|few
CASSPYSQGGNEQFF
TGTGCCAGCAGCCCGTACTCACAGGGGGGAAATGAGCAGTTCTTC
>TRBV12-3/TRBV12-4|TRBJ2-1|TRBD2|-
CASSFPSGSYNEQFF
TGTGCCAGCAGTTTTCCTAGCGGTTCTTACAATGAGCAGTTCTTC
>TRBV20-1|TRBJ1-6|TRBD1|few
CSARATGTDSSPLHF
TGCAGTGCTAGGGCAACCGGGACAGATAGTTCACCCCTCCACTTT
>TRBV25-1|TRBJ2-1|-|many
CASSDSARSEQFF
TGTGCCAGCAGTGATTCAGCCCGTAGTGAGCAGTTCTTC
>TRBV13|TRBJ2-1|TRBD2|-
CASSSGTSGGPYNEQFF
TGTGCCAGCAGCTCCGGGACTAGCGGAGGGCCCTACAATGAGCAGTTCTTC
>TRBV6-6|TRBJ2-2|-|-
CAGGRQQLFF
TGTGCCGGGGGGCGGCAACAGCTGTTTTTT
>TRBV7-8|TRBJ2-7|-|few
CASSLDRAAYEQYF
TGTGCCAGCAGCTTAGACCGGGCAGCCTACGAGCAGTACTTC
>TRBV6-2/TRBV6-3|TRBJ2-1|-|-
CASSLGGVVSYNEQFF
TGTGCCAGCTCACTAGGAGGGGTAGTCTCCTACAATGAGCAGTTCTTC
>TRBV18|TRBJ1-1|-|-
CASSPKGNTEAFF
TGTGCCAGCTCACCTAAGGGGAACACTGAAGCTTTCTTT
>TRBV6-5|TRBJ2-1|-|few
CASSYESASYNEQFF
TGTGCCAGCAGTTACGAGTCGGCCTCCTACAATGAGCAGTTCTTC
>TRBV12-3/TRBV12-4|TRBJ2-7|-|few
CASRTSQGAGGEQYF
TGTGCCAGCAGAACTTCACAGGGGGCGGGGGGCGAGCAGTACTTC
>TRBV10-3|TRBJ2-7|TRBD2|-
CAITRREGFSGGDEQYF
TGTGCCATCACCCGACGGGAGGGCTTCTCGGGGGGCGATGAGCAGTACTTC
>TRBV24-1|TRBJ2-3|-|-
CATQGESGTDTQYF
TGTGCCACCCAAGGAGAATCTGGCACAGATACGCAGTATTTT
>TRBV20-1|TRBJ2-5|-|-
CSARDPGLEETQYF
TGCAGTGCTAGAGACCCGGGACTGGAAGAGACCCAGTACTTC
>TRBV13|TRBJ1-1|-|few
CASSPTPHEAFF
TGTGCCAGCAGCCCCACCCCCCATGAAGCTTTCTTT
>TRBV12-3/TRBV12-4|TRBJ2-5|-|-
CATRNQETQYF
TGTGCCACTCGGAACCAAGAGACCCAGTACTTC
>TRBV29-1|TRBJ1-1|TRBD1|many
CSGRQGDTEAFF
TGCAGTGGTAGGCAGGGGGACACTGAAGCTTTCTTT
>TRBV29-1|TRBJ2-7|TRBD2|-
CSVRTSETYEQYF
TGCAGCGTCCGGACTAGCGAGACTTACGAGCAGTACTTC
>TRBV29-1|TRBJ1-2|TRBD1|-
CSGEDRVGYGYTF
TGCAGCGGTGAAGACAGGGTCGGCTATGGCTACACCTTC
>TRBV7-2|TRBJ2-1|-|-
CASSTQEGGDQFF
TGTGCCAGCAGCACCCAGGAGGGGGGGGATCAGTTCTTC
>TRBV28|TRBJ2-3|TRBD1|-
CASPPTGRDWIPTDTQYF
TGTGCCAGCCCCCCGACAGGGCGAGATTGGATTCCCACAGATACGCAGTATTTT
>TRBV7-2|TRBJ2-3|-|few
CASTQGISSTDTQYF
TGTGCCAGCACACAAGGGATCTCTAGCACAGATACGCAGTATTTT
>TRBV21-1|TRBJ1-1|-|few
CASTKGTGNTEAFF
TGTGCCAGCACAAAGGGGACTGGGAACACTGAAGCTTTCTTT
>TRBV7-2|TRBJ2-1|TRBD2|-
CASSRLAGDYNEQFF
TGTGCCAGCAGCCGACTAGCGGGAGACTACAATGAGCAGTTCTTC
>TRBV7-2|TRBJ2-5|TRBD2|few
CASSLGLAGGKTQYF
TGTGCCAGCAGCTTAGGGCTAGCGGGGGGGAAGACCCAGTACTTC
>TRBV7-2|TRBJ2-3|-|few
CASSLVALLTDTQYF
TGTGCCAGCAGCTTAGTCGCCCTTCTCACAGATACGCAGTATTTT